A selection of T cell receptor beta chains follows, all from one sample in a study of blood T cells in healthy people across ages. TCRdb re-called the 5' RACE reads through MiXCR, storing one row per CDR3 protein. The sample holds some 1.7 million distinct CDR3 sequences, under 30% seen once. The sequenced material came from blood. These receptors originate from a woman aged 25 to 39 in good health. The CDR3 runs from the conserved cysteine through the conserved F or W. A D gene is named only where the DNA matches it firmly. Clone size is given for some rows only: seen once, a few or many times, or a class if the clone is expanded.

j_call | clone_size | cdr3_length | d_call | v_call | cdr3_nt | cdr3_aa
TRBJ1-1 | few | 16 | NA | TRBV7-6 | TGTGCCAGCAGCTTAGCAGTCAGGGCGTCCCGCACTGAAGCTTTCTTT | CASSLAVRASRTEAFF
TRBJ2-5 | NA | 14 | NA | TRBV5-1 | TGCGCCAGCAGCTTCTCGGACAGACAAGAGACCCAGTACTTC | CASSFSDRQETQYF
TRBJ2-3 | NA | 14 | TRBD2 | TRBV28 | TGTGCCAGCAGTCCGGGACGGGGGGCAGATACGCAGTATTTT | CASSPGRGADTQYF
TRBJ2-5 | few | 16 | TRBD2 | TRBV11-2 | TGTGCCAGCAGCTTGGTGTTAGCGGGGGGGCGCGAGACCCAGTACTTC | CASSLVLAGGRETQYF
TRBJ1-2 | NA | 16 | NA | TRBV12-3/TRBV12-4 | TGTGCCAGCAGTTTATGGTTGGGGACATCTAACTATGGCTACACCTTC | CASSLWLGTSNYGYTF
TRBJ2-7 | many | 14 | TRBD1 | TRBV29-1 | TGCAGCGTTGCAAACAGGGGGTTTCTCTACGAGCAGTACTTC | CSVANRGFLYEQYF
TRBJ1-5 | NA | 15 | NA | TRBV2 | TGTGCCAGCAGTGACAGGGCTGGGGGCAATCAGCTCCAGCATTTT | CASSDRAGGNQLQHF
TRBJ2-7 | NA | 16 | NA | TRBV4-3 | TGCGCCAGCAGCCAAGATGGGGGGACGGGAACCTACGAGCAGTACTTC | CASSQDGGTGTYEQYF
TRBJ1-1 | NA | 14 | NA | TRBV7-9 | TGTGCCAGCAGCTTAGAGGTCGCGAACACTGAAGCTTTCTTT | CASSLEVANTEAFF
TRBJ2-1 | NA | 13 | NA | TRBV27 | TGTGCCAGCAGCCCCTTAGCCCACCATGAGCAGTTCTTC | CASSPLAHHEQFF
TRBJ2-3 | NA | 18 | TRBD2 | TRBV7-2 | TGTGGCAGCAGCTTGGTTTCGGGGGGGTTTTCTAGCACAGATACGCAGTATTTT | CGSSLVSGGFSSTDTQYF
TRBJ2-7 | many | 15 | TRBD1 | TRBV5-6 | TGTGCCAGCAGCCGGGACAGAGCCGTCGGCAACGAGCAGTACTTC | CASSRDRAVGNEQYF
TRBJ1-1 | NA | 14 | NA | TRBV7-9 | TGTGCCAGCAGCGGGGCGGCCCCCAACACTGAAGCTTTCTTT | CASSGAAPNTEAFF
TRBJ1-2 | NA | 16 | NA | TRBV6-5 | TGTGCCAGCAGTTATGTAGCCGGGGCAGCCCACTATGGCTACACCTTC | CASSYVAGAAHYGYTF
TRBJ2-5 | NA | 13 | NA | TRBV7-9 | TGTGCCTGCAGCTCTTTAGACAGGGAGGCGCAGTACTTC | CACSSLDREAQYF
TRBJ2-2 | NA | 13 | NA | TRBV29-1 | TGCAGCGTTCCGGGACGGAACACCGGGGAGCTGTTTTTT | CSVPGRNTGELFF
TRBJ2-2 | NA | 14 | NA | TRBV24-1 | TGTGCCACCAGTGACTCCCTAGCTACCGGGGAGCGGTTTTTT | CATSDSLATGERFF
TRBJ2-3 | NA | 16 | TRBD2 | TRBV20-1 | TGCAGTGCTCCCCCCTCTAGCGGGGTTTTCACAGATACGCAGTATTTT | CSAPPSSGVFTDTQYF
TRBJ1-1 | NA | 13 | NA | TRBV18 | TGTGCCAGCTCGAGGGACCCCAGCACTGAAGCTTTCTTT | CASSRDPSTEAFF
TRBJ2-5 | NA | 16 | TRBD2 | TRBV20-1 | TGCAGTGCTAGAGTGGTGGCGGGAGGGTCCCAAGAGACCCAGTACTTC | CSARVVAGGSQETQYF
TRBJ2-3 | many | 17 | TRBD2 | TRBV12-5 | TGTGCTAGTGGTAATCCGGGACTAGCGGGGTACACAGATACGCAGTATTTT | CASGNPGLAGYTDTQYF
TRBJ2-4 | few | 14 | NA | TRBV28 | TGTGCCAGCACCTTGACAGAGCCTAGCAACATTCAGTACTTC | CASTLTEPSNIQYF
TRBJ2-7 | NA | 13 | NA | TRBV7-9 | TGTGCCAGCAGCTTGGGGGATGGTGACGAGCAGTACTTC | CASSLGDGDEQYF
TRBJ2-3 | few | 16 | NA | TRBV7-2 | TGTGCCAGCAGCTTAGATAGTACAGGAGGAACAGATACTCAGTATTTT | CASSLDSTGGTDTQYF
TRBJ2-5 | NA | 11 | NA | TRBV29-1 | TGCAGCGTCTCCGACCTAGAGACCCAGTACTTC | CSVSDLETQYF
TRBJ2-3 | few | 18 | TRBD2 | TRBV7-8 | TGTGCCAGCAGCTTAGAGGGACTAGCGGCTTCTAGCACAGATACGCAGTATTTT | CASSLEGLAASSTDTQYF
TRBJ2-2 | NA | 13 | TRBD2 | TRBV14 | TGTGCCACCCACCAGGGAGGGACCGGGGAGCTGTTTTTT | CATHQGGTGELFF
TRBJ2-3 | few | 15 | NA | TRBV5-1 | TGCGCCAGCAGCTTGGCCGAGAGGGCCACAGATACGCAGTATTTT | CASSLAERATDTQYF
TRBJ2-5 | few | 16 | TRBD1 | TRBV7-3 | TGTGCCAGCAGCTCGGGAACAGGGGAAGGGGAGGAGACCCAGTACTTC | CASSSGTGEGEETQYF
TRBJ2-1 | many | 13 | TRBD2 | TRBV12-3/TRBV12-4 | TGTGCCAGCAGGGGGACTAGCGAGGATGAGCAGTTCTTC | CASRGTSEDEQFF
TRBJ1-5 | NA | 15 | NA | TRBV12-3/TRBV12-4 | TGTGCCAGCAGTTTAGCGATTGGGGAAGGTCAGCCCCAGCATTTT | CASSLAIGEGQPQHF
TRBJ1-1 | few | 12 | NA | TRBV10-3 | TGTGCCACCAGTGGCGGGAACACTGAAGCTTTCTTT | CATSGGNTEAFF
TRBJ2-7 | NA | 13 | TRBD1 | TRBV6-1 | TGTGCCAGCCGGGACAGGATCTCCTACGAGCAGTACTTC | CASRDRISYEQYF
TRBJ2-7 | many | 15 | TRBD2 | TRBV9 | TGTGCCAGCAGCGTATCTGGGACTAGCCGGTACGAGCAGTACTTC | CASSVSGTSRYEQYF
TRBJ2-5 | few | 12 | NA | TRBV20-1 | TGCAGTGCTAGAGATTTCGGAGGGACCCAGTACTTC | CSARDFGGTQYF
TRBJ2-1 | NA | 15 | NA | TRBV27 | TGTGCCAGCAGTTTACGGGGGACAGTCGGCAATGAGCAGTTCTTC | CASSLRGTVGNEQFF
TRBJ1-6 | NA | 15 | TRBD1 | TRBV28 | TGTGCCAGCAGCTCCCCGGGACAGGGGCATTCACCCCTCCACTTT | CASSSPGQGHSPLHF
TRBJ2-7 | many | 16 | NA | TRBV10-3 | TGTGCCATCAGAGCCGGGACAACCAATGACTCCTACGAGCAGTACTTC | CAIRAGTTNDSYEQYF
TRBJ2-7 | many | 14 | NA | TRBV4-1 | TGCGCCAGCAGCCAAGTAGGAACAGCCAACGAGCAGTACTTC | CASSQVGTANEQYF